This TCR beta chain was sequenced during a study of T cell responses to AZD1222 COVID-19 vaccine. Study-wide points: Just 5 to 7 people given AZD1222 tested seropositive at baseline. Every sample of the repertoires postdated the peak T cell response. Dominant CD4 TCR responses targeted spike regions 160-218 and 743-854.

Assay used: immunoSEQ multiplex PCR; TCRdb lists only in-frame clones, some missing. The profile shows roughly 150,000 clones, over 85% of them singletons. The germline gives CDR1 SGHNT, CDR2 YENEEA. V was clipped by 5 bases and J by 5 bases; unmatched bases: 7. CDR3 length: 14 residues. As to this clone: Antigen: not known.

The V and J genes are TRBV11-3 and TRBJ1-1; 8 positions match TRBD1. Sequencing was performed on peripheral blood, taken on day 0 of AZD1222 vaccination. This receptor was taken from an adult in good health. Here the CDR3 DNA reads TGTGCCAGCAGCCCAGACAGGGGTGGAACTGAAGCTTTCTTT. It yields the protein CASSPDRGGTEAFF.